The TCR beta chain described here comes from a study of beta chain features in type 1 diabetes. Study context: Sorted cells examined across all samples numbered approximately 100 million. Study-level results: VDJ junctions in type 1 diabetes patients carried more deletions and fewer insertions. Shorter TCRB CDR3s, moderately but significantly so, were found in Type 1 diabetes patients in all four CD4+ subsets. There was a possibility that cDNA sequencing over-represented cells with high TCR expression.

CDR3 length: 15 residues. V lost 4 bases, J lost 5 bases, and 13 bases lay in between. CDR1 SGDLS and CDR2 YYNGEE come from the germline V gene. CD45RO/CCR7/CD25/CD127/CD95/CD27 separated CD4+ naive, central memory, regulatory and stem cell-like memory cells by sorting. Expressed TCRB transcripts were sequenced because the isolated RNA had all been reverse transcribed beforehand. TCRdb keeps only in-frame clones here, not all; method: immunoSEQ multiplex PCR. Here the sample spans 20,000 to 25,000 clones, more than 45% being singletons. On this clone: Its antigen is undetermined.

This TCR was recovered from a man aged 18 to 29 with type 1 diabetes. This chain uses TRBV9 with TRBJ1-6; weak D call: TRBD1 (5 bases). The sequencing input was stem cell memory CD4+ T cells from blood. The CDR3 DNA reads TGTGCCAGCAGCCCAGGGCCTACTAATAATTCACCCCTCCACTTT. Protein sequence: CASSPGPTNNSPLHF.